This T cell receptor (beta chain) was captured in a study of cytomegalovirus exposure and HLA in healthy donors. Notes on the study in general: Some V segments, including TRBV6-2 and TRBV6-3, were excluded as indistinguishable. In a later analysis, several top co-occurrence clusters appeared linked to parvovirus B19, influenza, CMV and Epstein-Barr virus.

V was shortened by 5 bases and J by 0 bases, with 8 bases between the two germline ends. This CDR3 contains 14 residues. CDR1 and CDR2 (germline): SGHTA, FQGNSA. PCR used 60 Vbeta primers and 13 Jbeta primers. TCRdb's copy holds only in-frame clones and misses some; the assay was immunoSEQ multiplex PCR. The sample carries 110,000 or so clones, 70% to 75% recorded once. Comments on this clone: Its antigen is unknown.

Everyone who donated was a healthy bone marrow donor. The rearrangement joins TRBV7-2 to TRBJ2-1; unclear D gene. The sequence came from a man between 40 and 49 years old in good health and CMV-seronegative. The sequenced sample consisted of PBMCs. This CDR3 reads CASSPYYSYNEQFF. In DNA form, the CDR3 reads TGTGCCAGCAGCCCTTACTACTCCTACAATGAGCAGTTCTTC.